Sequencing of this T cell receptor (beta chain) was carried out in a study of blood T cell repertoires in COVID-19. Using immunoSEQ multiplex PCR, the repertoire was profiled, and TCRdb retains in-frame clones only, with some absent. The data show about 33,000 clones, with 78% seen just once and around 40% held by the top ten. The receptor comes from a man older than 75 with acute or convalescent COVID-19. The sequenced sample consisted of peripheral blood.

The CDR3 DNA reads as TGCGCCAGCAGCTTGAGGGGGCAAAATTCACCCCTCCACTTT. Translated: CASSLRGQNSPLHF. The genes are TRBV5-1 and TRBJ1-6; 7 nucleotides agree with TRBD1. Germline V gives CDR1 SGHRS, CDR2 YFSETQ. This CDR3 has 14 amino acids. Trimming at V came to 1 base and at J to 7 bases, leaving 2 bases not matched to a gene.